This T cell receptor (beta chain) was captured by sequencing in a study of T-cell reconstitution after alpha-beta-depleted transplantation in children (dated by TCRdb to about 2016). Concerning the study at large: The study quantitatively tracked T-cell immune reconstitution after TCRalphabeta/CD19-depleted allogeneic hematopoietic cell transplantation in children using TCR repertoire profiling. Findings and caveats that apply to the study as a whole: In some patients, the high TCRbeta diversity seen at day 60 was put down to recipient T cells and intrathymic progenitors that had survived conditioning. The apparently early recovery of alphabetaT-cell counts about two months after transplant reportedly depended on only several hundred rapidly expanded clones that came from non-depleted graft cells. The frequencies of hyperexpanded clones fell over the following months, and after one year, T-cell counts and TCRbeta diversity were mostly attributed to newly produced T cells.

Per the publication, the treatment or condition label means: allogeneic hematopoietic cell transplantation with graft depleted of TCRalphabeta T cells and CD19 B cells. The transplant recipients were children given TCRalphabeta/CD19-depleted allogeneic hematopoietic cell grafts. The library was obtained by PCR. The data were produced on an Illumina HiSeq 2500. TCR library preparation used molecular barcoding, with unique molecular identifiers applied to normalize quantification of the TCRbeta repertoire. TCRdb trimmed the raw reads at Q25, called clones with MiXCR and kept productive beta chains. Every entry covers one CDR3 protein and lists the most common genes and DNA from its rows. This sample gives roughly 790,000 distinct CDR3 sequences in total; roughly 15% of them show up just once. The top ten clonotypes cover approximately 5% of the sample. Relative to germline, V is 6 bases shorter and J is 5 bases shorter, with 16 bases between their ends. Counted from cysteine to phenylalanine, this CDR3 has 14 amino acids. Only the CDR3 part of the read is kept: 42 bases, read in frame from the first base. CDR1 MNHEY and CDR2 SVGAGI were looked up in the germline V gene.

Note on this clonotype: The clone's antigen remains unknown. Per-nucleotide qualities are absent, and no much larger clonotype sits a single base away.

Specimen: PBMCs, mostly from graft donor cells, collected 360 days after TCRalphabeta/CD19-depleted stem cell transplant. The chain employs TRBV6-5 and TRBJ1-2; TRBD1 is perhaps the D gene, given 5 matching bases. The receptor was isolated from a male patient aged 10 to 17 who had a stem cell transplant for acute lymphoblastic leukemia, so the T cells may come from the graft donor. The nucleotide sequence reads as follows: TGTGCCAGCAGGTATACGAGGGGAAGTTATGGCTACACCTTC. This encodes CASRYTRGSYGYTF.